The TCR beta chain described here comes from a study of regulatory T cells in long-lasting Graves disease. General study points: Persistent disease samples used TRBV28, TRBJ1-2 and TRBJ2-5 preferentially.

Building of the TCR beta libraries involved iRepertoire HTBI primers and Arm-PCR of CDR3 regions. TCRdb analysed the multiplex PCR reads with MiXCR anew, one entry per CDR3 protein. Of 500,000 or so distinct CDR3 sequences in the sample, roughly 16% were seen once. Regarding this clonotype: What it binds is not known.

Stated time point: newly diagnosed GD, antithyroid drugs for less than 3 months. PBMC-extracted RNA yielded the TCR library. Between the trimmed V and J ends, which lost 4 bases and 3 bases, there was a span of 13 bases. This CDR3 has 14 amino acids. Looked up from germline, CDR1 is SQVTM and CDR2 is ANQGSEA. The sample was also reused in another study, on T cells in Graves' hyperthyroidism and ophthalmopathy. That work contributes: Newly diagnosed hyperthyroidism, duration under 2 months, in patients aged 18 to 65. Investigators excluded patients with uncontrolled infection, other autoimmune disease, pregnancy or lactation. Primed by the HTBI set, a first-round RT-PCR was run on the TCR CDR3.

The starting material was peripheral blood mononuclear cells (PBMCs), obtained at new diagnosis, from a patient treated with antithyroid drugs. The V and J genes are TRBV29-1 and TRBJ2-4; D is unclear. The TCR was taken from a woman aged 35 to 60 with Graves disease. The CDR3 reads CSVVAGYGKNIQYF. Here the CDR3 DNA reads TGCAGCGTTGTGGCAGGATACGGCAAAAACATTCAGTACTTC.